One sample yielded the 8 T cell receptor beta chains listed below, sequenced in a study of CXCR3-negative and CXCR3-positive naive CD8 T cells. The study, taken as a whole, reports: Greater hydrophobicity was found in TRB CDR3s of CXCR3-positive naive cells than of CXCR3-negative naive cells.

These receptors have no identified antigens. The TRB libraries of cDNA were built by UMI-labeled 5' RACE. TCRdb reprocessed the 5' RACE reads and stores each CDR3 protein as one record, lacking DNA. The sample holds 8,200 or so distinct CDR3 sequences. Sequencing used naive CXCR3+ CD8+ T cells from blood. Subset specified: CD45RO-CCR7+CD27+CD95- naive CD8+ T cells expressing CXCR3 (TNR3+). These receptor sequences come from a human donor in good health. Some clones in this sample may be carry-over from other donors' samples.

The CDR3 sequence: CASSSGNLAGGPAQYF. The chain links TRBV5-1 to TRBJ2-5; no DNA is available, so the TRBD2 call from TCRdb remains unchecked. This CDR3 has 16 residues. From germline, CDR1 is SGHRS and CDR2 YFSETQ.

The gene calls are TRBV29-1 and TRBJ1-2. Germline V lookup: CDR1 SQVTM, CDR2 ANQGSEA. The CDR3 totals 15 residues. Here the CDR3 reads CSVTAETLQKYGYTF.

CDR3 sequence reads: CASSEDRVGTEAFF. The chain couples TRBV2 to TRBJ1-1; TCRdb's D gene call, TRBD1, goes unchecked for lack of DNA. From germline, CDR1 is SNHLY and CDR2 FYNNEI. This CDR3 spans 14 amino acids.

CDR3 amino acids: CASSPQGSYEKLFF. The chain has TRBV18 and TRBJ1-4; TCRdb outputs TRBD1, but without DNA this stays unchecked. The CDR3 has 14 residues. CDR1 is KGHSH and CDR2 is LQKENI in the germline V gene.

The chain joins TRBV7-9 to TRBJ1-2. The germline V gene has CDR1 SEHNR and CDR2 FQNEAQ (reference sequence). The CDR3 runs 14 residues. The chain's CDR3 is CASSLKSLNYGYTF.

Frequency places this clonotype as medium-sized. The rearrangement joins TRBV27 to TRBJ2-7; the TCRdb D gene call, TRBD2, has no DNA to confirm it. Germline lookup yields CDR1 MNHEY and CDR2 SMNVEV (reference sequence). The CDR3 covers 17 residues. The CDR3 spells CASSLSWEPSIIYEQYF.

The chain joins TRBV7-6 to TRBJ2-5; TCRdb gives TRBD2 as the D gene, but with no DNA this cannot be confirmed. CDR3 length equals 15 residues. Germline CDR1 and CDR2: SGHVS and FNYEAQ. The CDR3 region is CASSPRTGSQETQYF.

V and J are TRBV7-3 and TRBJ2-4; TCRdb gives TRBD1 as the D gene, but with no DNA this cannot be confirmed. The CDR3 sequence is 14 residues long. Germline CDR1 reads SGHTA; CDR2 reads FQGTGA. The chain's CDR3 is CASSLSGGGDIQYF.